These T cell receptor beta chains were read from a single sample in a study of cytomegalovirus exposure and HLA in healthy donors. Repertoires were generated with immunoSEQ multiplex PCR, while TCRdb's copy carries only in-frame clones and drops some. The sample comprises under 150,000 clones, over 60% of which are singletons, and 7.5% to 9% rests with the top ten. Sequenced: PBMCs. These receptors were collected from a man aged 18 to 29 in good health and CMV-seropositive. Each CDR3 is given with its conserved first and last residue. Fields, in order: V gene, J gene, clone size, D gene, CDR3 protein, CDR3 DNA. The D gene is left open where the match is weak. Clone size is shown for a subset of rows, as once, few, many or a class of expanded clone.

TRBV6-4	TRBJ1-3	.	.	CAKQVHTNTIYF	TGTGCCAAACAGGTACACACAAACACCATATATTTT
TRBV7-6	TRBJ1-1	.	.	CASSLLGREAFF	TGTGCCAGCAGCTTATTAGGGAGGGAAGCTTTCTTT
TRBV9	TRBJ2-2	.	.	CASSPWTTNTGELFF	TGTGCCAGCAGCCCCTGGACTACGAACACCGGGGAGCTGTTTTTT
TRBV6-5	TRBJ1-2	.	TRBD1	CASTPGQGFYGYTF	TGTGCCAGCACCCCGGGACAGGGCTTCTATGGCTACACCTTC
TRBV9	TRBJ1-1	few	.	CASSPMQVNTEAFF	TGTGCCAGCAGCCCAATGCAGGTGAACACTGAAGCTTTCTTT
TRBV6-5	TRBJ1-4	few	TRBD1	CASRPDRADNEKLFF	TGTGCCAGCAGGCCCGACAGGGCCGATAATGAAAAACTGTTTTTT
TRBV19	TRBJ1-2	.	TRBD1	CASSEGAGLF	TGTGCCAGCTCAGAGGGGGCTGGGCTATTC
TRBV5-6	TRBJ2-2	once	.	CASSFRTTNTGELFF	TGTGCCAGCAGCTTTAGGACAACGAACACCGGGGAGCTGTTTTTT
TRBV10-3	TRBJ2-4	.	.	CAISDVGLENIQYF	TGTGCCATCAGTGATGTAGGTCTAGAAAACATTCAGTACTTC
TRBV5-1	TRBJ2-5	few	.	CASSLAPGTETQYF	TGCGCCAGCAGCTTGGCCCCAGGGACTGAGACCCAGTACTTC
TRBV4-1	TRBJ1-5	.	TRBD1	CASSQEDTGGSQPQHF	TGCGCCAGCAGCCAAGAGGACACAGGGGGCTCTCAGCCCCAGCATTTT
TRBV5-1	TRBJ2-5	.	.	CASRAGQETQYF	TGCGCCAGCAGAGCCGGGCAAGAGACCCAGTACTTC
TRBV10-3	TRBJ2-2	.	TRBD1	CAMGQLNTGELFF	TGTGCCATGGGACAGCTTAACACCGGGGAGCTGTTTTTT
TRBV19	TRBJ2-2	.	TRBD1	CASIKWTGFGELFF	TGTGCCAGTATCAAATGGACAGGGTTCGGGGAGCTGTTTTTT
TRBV7-2	TRBJ2-5	.	.	CASSLAAPGETQYF	TGTGCCAGCAGCTTAGCGGCACCCGGGGAGACCCAGTACTTC
TRBV6-1	TRBJ2-4	.	TRBD2	CASSTSGRNIQYF	TGTGCCAGCAGTACTAGCGGGCGAAACATTCAGTACTTC
TRBV5-4	TRBJ2-5	.	.	CASSFPEETQYF	TGTGCCAGCAGCTTCCCGGAGGAGACCCAGTACTTC
TRBV5-6	TRBJ2-1	once	TRBD1	CASSLAGQAYNEQFF	TGTGCCAGCAGCTTGGCAGGACAGGCCTACAATGAGCAGTTCTTC
TRBV30	TRBJ1-1	once	.	CAWRVVNTEAFF	TGTGCCTGGAGGGTAGTGAACACTGAAGCTTTCTTT
TRBV6-1	TRBJ2-7	few	.	CASSEDATGSYEQYF	TGTGCCAGCAGTGAAGATGCGACAGGTTCCTACGAGCAGTACTTC
TRBV5-4	TRBJ2-1	few	.	CASTGISYNEQFF	TGTGCCAGCACGGGGATCTCCTACAATGAGCAGTTCTTC
TRBV5-1	TRBJ1-1	.	.	CASSLDARVTEAFF	TGCGCCAGCAGCTTGGATGCCAGGGTGACTGAAGCTTTCTTT
TRBV13	TRBJ2-1	.	.	CASSRLNEQFF	TGTGCCAGCAGCCGACTCAATGAGCAGTTCTTC
TRBV2	TRBJ1-5	.	.	CASNQRDNQPQHF	TGTGCCAGCAATCAGAGGGATAATCAGCCCCAGCATTTT
TRBV11-1	TRBJ1-2	few	.	CASSLIPSAGYGYTF	TGTGCCAGCAGCTTAATTCCTTCAGCGGGCTATGGCTACACCTTC
TRBV11-2	TRBJ2-3	.	.	CASSLLDTQYF	TGTGCCAGCAGCTTACTGGATACGCAGTATTTT
TRBV7-6	TRBJ2-3	.	.	CASSVGFGDTQYF	TGTGCCAGCAGCGTCGGGTTTGGGGATACGCAGTATTTT